A single T cell receptor (beta chain) is shown here with its context. Antigen unknown. Sampled while nominally healthy, donors likely had unrecorded immune exposures. Researchers ran the PCR with 60 Vbeta and 13 Jbeta primers. The assay was immunoSEQ multiplex PCR, and TCRdb's table has in-frame clones only and misses some. The sample carries tens of thousands of clones, 65% to 90% recorded once. The source of the sample is a study of cytomegalovirus exposure and HLA in healthy donors. Findings and limits, study-wide: As a later analysis showed, a missense DCLRE1C variant was linked to trimming of TCR beta V- and J-genes. It was confirmed in vitro that a few of the CMV-associated chains were specific for CMV antigens. About 90% or about 30% of the time was how often most TCR beta V segments were productive, according to an earlier analysis.

J gave up 4 bases and V 0 bases, and 12 bases lay outside the gene matches. CDR1 is SGHRS and CDR2 is YFSETQ in the germline V gene. The CDR3 has 18 amino acids. This sequence was found in a female donor in good health and CMV-seronegative. V usage is TRBV5-1 and J usage is TRBJ2-2; 7 bases map to TRBD1. The sample taken for sequencing was PBMCs. In DNA form, the CDR3 reads TGCGCCAGCAGCTTGGCCGAGCCGAGGGGGCTGGGCACCGGGGAGCTGTTTTTT. Translating gives CASSLAEPRGLGTGELFF.